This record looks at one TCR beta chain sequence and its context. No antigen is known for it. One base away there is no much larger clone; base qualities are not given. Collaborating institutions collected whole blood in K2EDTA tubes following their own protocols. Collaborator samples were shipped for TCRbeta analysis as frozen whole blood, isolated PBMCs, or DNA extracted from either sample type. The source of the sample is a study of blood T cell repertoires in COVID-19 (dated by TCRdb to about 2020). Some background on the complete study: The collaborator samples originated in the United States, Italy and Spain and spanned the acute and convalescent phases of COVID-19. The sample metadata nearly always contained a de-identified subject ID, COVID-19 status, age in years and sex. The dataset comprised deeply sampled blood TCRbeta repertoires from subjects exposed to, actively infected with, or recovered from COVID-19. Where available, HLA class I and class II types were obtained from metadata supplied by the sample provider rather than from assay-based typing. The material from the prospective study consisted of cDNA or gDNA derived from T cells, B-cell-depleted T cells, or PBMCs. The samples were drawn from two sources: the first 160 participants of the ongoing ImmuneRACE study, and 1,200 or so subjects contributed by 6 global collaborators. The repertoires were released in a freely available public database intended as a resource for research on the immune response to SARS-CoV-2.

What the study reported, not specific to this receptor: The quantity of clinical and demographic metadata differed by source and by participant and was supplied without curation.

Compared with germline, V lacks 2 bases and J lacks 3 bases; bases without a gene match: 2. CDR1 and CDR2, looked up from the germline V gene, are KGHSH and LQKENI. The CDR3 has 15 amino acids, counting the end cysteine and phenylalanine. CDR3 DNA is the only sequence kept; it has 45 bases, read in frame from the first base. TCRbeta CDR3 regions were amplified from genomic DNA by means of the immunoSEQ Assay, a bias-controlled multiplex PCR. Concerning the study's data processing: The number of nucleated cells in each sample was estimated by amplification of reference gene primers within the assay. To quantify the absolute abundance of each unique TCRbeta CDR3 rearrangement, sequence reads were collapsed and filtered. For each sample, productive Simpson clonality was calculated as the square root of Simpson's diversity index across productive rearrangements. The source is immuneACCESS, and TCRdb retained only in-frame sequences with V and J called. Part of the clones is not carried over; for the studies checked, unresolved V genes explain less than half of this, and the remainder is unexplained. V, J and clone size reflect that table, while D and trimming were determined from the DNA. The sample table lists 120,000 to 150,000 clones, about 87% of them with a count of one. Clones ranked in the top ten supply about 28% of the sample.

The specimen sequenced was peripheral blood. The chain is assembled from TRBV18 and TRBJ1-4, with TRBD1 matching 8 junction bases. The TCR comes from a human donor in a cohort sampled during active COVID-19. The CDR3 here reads CASSPVDRANEKLFF. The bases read TGTGCCAGCTCACCAGTGGACAGGGCTAATGAAAAACTGTTTTTT.